Only a few counts were recorded for the clone carrying this TCR beta chain. Its antigen remains unidentified. The whole isolated RNA underwent reverse transcription, so sequencing captured expressed TCRB transcripts. A few million reads were obtained on average from naive, central memory and regulatory T cell samples. Here immunoSEQ multiplex PCR was the method, and the copy in TCRdb shows in-frame clones only, minus some. The profile covers approximately 380,000 clones, with roughly 16% appearing a single time and about 0.019% taken by the ten largest. The source of the sample is a study of beta chain features in type 1 diabetes. This CDR3 region has 14 residues. Deletions cut 5 bases from V and 0 bases from J, with 11 bases between. Germline V gene lookup returns CDR1 SGHTA and CDR2 FQGNSA. Points from the study as a whole: Among patients, naive, central memory and Treg TCRB repertoires appeared more similar than among healthy donors.

Markers CD45RO/CCR7/CD25/CD127/CD95/CD27 served to sort CD4+ naive, central memory, regulatory and stem cell-like memory cells. The V call is TRBV7-2, the J call TRBJ2-7, with D possibly matching TRBD2 (5 bases). Material: naive CD4+ T cells from blood. This TCR was recovered from a woman between 18 and 29 years old in good health. The CDR3 loop is CASSEARGSYEQYF. The CDR3 coding sequence is TGTGCCAGCAGCGAGGCACGGGGCTCCTACGAGCAGTACTTC.